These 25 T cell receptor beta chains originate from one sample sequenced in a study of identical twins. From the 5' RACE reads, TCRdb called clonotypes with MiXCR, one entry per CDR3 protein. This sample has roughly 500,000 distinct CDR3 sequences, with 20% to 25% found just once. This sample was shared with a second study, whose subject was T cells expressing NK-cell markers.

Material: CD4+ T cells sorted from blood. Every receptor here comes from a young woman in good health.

The CDR3 DNA reads as TGTGCCAGCAGCTTGACCCGCGGAGGGACCTACGAGCAGTACTTC. Its translation: CASSLTRGGTYEQYF. The chain recombines TRBV5-8 with TRBJ2-7, with D possibly matching TRBD2 (6 bases). Germline V gene data show CDR1 as SGHTS and CDR2 as YDEGEE. With 1 base removed from V and 2 bases from J, the gap between germline ends came to 13 bases. This CDR3 spans 15 amino acids. Supplemented by reference TRBV5-8 and TRBJ2-7, the full variable domain reads EAGVTQSPTHLIKTRGQQATLRCSPISGHTSVYWYQQALGLGLQFLLWYDEGEERNRGNFPPRFSGRQFPNYSSELNVNALELEDSALYLCASSLTRGGTYEQYFGPGTRLTVT.

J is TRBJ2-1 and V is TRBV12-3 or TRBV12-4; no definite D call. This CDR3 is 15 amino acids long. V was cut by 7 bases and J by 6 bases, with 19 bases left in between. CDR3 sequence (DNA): TGTGCCAGCACCCTTTCGTGGAACAGAGTCAATGAGCAGTTCTTC. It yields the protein CASTLSWNRVNEQFF.

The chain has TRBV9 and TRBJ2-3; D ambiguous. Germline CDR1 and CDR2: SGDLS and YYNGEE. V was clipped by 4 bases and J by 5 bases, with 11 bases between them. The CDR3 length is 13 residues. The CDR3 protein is CASSQWARDTQYF. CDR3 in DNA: TGTGCCAGCAGCCAATGGGCCAGAGATACGCAGTATTTT.

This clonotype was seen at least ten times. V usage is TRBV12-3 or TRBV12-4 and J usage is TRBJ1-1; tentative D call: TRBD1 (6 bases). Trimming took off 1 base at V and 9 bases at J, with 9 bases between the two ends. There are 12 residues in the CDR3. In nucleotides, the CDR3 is TGTGCCAGCAGTTTAGAAGGGGGGAAAGCTTTCTTT. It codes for CASSLEGGKAFF.

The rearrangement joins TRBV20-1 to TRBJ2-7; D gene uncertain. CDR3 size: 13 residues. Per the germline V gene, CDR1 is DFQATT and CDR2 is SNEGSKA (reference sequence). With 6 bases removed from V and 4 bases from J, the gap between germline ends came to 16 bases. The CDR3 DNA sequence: TGCAGTGCCTCCGATGAAGCCCGATACGAGCAGTACTTC. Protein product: CSASDEARYEQYF.

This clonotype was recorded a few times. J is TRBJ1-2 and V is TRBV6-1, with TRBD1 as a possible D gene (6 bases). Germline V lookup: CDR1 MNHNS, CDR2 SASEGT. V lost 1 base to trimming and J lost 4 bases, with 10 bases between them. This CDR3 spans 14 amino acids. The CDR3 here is CASSEGTDLYGYTF. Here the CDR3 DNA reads TGTGCCAGCAGTGAAGGGACAGACCTCTATGGCTACACCTTC.

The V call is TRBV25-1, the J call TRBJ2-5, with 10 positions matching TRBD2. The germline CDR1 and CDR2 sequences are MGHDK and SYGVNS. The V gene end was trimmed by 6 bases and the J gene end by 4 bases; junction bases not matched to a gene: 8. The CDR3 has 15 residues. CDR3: CASSPSLAGVETQYF. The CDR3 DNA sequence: TGTGCCAGCAGCCCCTCCCTAGCGGGGGTAGAGACCCAGTACTTC.

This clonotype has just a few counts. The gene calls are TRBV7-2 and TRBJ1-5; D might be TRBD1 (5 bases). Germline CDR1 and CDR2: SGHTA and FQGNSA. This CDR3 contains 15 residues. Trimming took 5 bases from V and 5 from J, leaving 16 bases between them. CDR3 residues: CASSPNGGRDQPQHF. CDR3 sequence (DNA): TGTGCCAGCAGCCCTAATGGGGGGAGGGATCAGCCCCAGCATTTT.

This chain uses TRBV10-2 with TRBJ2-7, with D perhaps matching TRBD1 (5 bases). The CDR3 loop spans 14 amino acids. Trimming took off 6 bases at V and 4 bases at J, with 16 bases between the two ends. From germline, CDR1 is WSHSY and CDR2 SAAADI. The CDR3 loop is CASSQGSRIYEQYF. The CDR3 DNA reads TGCGCCAGCAGCCAGGGAAGTCGAATTTACGAGCAGTACTTC.

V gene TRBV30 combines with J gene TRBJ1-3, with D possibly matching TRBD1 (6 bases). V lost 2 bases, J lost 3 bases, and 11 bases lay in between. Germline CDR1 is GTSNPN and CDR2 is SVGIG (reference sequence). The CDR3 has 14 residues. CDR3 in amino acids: CAWSLKGGGNTIYF. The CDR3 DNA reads TGTGCCTGGAGTTTAAAGGGGGGTGGAAACACCATATATTTT.

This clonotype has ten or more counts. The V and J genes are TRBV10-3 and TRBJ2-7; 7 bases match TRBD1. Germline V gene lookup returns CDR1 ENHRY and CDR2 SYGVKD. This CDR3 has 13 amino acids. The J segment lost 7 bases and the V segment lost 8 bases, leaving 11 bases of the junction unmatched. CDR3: CAISGTAFGEQYF. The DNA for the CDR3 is TGTGCCATCTCCGGGACAGCCTTCGGTGAGCAGTACTTC.

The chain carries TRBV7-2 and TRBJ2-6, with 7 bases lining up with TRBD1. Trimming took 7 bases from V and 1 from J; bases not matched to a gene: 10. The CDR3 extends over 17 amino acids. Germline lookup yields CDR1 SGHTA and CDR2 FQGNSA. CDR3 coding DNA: TGTGCCAGCACCCTCCCCCACAGGGGTTCTGGGGCCAACGTCCTGACTTTC. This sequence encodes CASTLPHRGSGANVLTF.

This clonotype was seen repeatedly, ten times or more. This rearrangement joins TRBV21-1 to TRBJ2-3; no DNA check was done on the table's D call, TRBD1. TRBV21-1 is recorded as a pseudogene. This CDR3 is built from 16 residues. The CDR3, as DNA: TGTGCCAGCAGCCCACGGGACAGGGGACTTCCAGATACGCAGTATTTT. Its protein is CASSPRDRGLPDTQYF.

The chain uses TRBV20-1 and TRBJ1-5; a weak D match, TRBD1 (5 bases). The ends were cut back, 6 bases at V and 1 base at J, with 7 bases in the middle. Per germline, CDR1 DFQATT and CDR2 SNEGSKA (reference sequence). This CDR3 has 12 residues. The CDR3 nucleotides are TGCAGTGCCAGACAGAGCAATCAGCCCCAGCATTTT. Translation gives CSARQSNQPQHF.

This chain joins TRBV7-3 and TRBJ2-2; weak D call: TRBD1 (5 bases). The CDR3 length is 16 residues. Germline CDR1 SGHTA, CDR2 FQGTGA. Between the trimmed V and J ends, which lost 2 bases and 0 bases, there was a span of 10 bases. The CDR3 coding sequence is TGTGCCAGCAGCTTAGGACACTGGCCGAACACCGGGGAGCTGTTTTTT. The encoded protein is CASSLGHWPNTGELFF.

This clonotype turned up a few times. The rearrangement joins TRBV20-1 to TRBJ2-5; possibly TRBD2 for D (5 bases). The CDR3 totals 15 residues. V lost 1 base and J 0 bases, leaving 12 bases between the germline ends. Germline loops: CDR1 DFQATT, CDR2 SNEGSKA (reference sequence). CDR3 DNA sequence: TGCAGTGCTAGAGGGTTAGCCGGGGACCAAGAGACCCAGTACTTC. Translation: CSARGLAGDQETQYF.

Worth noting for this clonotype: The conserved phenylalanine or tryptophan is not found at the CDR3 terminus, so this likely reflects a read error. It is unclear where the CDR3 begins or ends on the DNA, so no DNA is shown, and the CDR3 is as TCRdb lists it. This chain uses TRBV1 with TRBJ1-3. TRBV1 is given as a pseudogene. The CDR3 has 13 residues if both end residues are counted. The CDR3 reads CTSSQDTALHSYC.

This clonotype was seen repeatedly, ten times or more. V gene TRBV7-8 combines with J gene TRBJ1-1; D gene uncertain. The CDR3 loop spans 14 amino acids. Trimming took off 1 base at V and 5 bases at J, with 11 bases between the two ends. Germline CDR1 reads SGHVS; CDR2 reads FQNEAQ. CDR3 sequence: CASSLGRRRTEAFF. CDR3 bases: TGTGCCAGCAGCTTAGGACGGAGAAGAACTGAAGCTTTCTTT. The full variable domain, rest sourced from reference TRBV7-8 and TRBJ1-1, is GAGVSQSPRYKVAKRGQDVALRCDPISGHVSLFWYQQALGQGPEFLTYFQNEAQLDKSGLPSDRFFAERPEGSVSTLKIQRTQQEDSAVYLCASSLGRRRTEAFFGQGTRLTVV.

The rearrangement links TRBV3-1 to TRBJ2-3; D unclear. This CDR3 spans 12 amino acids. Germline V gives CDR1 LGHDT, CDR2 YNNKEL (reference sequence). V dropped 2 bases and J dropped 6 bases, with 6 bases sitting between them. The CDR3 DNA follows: TGTGCCAGCAGCCAACGAGCCGATACGCAGTATTTT. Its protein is CASSQRADTQYF.

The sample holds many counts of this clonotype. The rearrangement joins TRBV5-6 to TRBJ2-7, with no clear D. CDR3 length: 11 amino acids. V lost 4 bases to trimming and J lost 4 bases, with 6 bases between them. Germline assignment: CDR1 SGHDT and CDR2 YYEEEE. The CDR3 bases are TGTGCCAGCAGCCGCTTTTACGAGCAGTACTTC. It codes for CASSRFYEQYF.

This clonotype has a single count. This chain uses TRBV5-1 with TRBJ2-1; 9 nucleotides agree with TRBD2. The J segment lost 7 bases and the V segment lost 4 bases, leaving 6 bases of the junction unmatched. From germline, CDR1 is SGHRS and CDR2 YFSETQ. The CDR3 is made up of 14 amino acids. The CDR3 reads CASSAGLAANEQFF. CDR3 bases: TGCGCCAGCAGCGCGGGACTAGCCGCTAATGAGCAGTTCTTC.

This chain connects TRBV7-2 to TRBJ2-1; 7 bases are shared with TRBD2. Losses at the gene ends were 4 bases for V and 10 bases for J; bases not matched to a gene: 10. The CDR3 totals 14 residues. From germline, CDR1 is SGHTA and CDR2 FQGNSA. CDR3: CASSSDALALEQFF. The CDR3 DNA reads TGTGCCAGCAGCTCCGACGCACTAGCGCTGGAGCAGTTCTTC. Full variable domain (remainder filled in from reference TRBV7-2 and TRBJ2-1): GAGVSQSPSNKVTEKGKDVELRCDPISGHTALYWYRQSLGQGLEFLIYFQGNSAPDKSGLPSDRFSAERTGGSVSTLTIQRTQQEDSAVYLCASSSDALALEQFFGPGTRLTVL.

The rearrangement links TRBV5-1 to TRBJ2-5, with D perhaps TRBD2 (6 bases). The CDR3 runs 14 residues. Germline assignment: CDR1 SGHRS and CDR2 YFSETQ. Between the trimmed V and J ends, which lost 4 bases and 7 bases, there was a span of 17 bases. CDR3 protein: CASSRDSPVGTQYF. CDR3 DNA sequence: TGCGCCAGCAGCCGGGACTCCCCGGTTGGGACCCAGTACTTC.

The DNA for the CDR3 is TGCGCCAGCAGCACCGGACTAGCGGAGTACAATGAGCAGTTCTTC. Encoded protein: CASSTGLAEYNEQFF. This sequence joins TRBV5-1 and TRBJ2-1; TRBD2 matches 10 bases. The length of the CDR3 is 15 residues. The trim removed 4 bases at V and 4 bases at J, leaving 5 bases unmatched. Germline V lookup: CDR1 SGHRS, CDR2 YFSETQ.

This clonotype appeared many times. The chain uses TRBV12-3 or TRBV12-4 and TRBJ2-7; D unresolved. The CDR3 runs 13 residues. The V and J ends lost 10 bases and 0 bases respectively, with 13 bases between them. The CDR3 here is CATRDSNSYEQYF. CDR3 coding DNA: TGTGCCACCCGAGACTCCAACTCCTACGAGCAGTACTTC.